This T cell receptor beta chain was recovered during a study of T cell responses to AZD1222 COVID-19 vaccine. Study-wide findings and caveats: Mostly white British, mostly female donors; authors suggested clonal diversity may be underestimated. Across spike, vaccine-associated CD4 TCRs were found, dominant at 160-218 and 743-854. The repertoires were collected only after the peak T cell response. Only 5 or 6 people who got AZD1222 tested seropositive at baseline.

Produced via immunoSEQ multiplex PCR; TCRdb's table is partial and in-frame only. The sample records around 120,000 clones, just over 85% being singletons. Regarding this clone: Antigen unknown.

The CDR3 loop spans 12 amino acids. Trimming took 4 bases from V and 6 from J; bases not matched to a gene: 1. CDR1 SNHLY and CDR2 FYNNEI come from the germline V gene. The sequence derives from an adult who received the AZD1222 COVID-19 vaccine. This specimen consisted of peripheral blood, obtained 28 days after the second AZD1222 dose. This rearrangement joins TRBV2 to TRBJ2-5; 8 bases agree with TRBD1. The CDR3 sequence: CASSGDRQTQYF. CDR3 in DNA: TGTGCCAGCAGTGGGGACAGGCAGACCCAGTACTTC.